This T cell receptor beta chain emerged from a study of T-cell reconstitution after alpha-beta-depleted transplantation in children. The V segment lost 4 bases and the J segment 9 bases; nucleotides outside the gene matches: 12. The CDR3 has 16 residues. Germline lookup yields CDR1 SQVTM and CDR2 ANQGSEA. TCRbeta library preparation incorporated unique molecular identifiers. TCRdb re-derived calls from the PCR reads in MiXCR, one entry per CDR3 protein. The table has about 610,000 distinct CDR3 sequences, roughly a tenth seen once; the top ten hold about 4%. Sequencing used PBMCs from the stem cell graft donor, obtained from the stem cell graft. The chain uses TRBV29-1 and TRBJ2-1, with 13 positions matching TRBD2. This TCR was recovered from a human donor who donated a stem cell graft to a child with acute myeloid leukemia. CDR3 protein: CSVVTPLAGGGPEQFF. CDR3 coding DNA: TGCAGCGTTGTAACACCACTAGCGGGAGGGGGGCCTGAGCAGTTCTTC.